This T cell receptor beta chain was observed in a study of blood T cell repertoires in COVID-19. Study-level information: COVID-19 samples collected from the United States, Italy and Spain covered acute and convalescent phases. The cDNA or gDNA used as material had been derived from T cells, B-cell-depleted T cells, or PBMCs.

Per the original data handling: From reference gene primer amplification, estimates of nucleated cell counts were derived. Assay used: immunoSEQ multiplex PCR; TCRdb lists only in-frame clones, some missing. For V, J and clone size, that table is used; D and trimming come from the DNA. This sample has 100,000 or so clones, with roughly 80% found just once. Germline CDR1 is LGHDT and CDR2 is YNNKEL (reference sequence). The CDR3 contains 15 residues. V lost 0 bases and J lost 3; bases outside the gene matches: 3. This clone was observed a handful of times. The sequence was obtained from a man aged 65 to 79 with active or convalescent COVID-19. The chain combines TRBV3-1 (or the pseudogene TRBV3-2) with TRBJ2-7; 9 positions agree with TRBD2. The sequencing input was peripheral blood. CDR3 in DNA: TGTGCCAGCAGCCAAGATCAGACTAGCGGCTACGAGCAGTACTTC. This sequence encodes CASSQDQTSGYEQYF.